By share of the sample, the clone carrying this TCR beta chain is medium-sized. The repertoire was sequenced with immunoSEQ multiplex PCR; TCRdb's copy has only in-frame clones and lacks some. The sample consists of tens of thousands of clones, about nine tenths of them appearing once. The entry originates in a study of T cell changes during pregnancy in multiple sclerosis. The germline V and J ends were trimmed by 6 bases and 6 bases, with 18 bases remaining between them. The CDR3 has 15 residues. Germline V gene sequence: CDR1 MNHEY, CDR2 SVGAGI. This receptor was identified in a female donor with multiple sclerosis, enrolled in a pregnancy study. Sequencing used CD4+ T cells from peripheral blood mononuclear cells, obtained in the first trimester of pregnancy. This chain connects TRBV6-5 to TRBJ1-5, with D possibly being TRBD1 (5 bases). In nucleotides, the CDR3 is TGTGCCAGCAGCACCCATAGGGCCCAGGGTCAGCCCCAGCATTTT. As protein: CASSTHRAQGQPQHF.